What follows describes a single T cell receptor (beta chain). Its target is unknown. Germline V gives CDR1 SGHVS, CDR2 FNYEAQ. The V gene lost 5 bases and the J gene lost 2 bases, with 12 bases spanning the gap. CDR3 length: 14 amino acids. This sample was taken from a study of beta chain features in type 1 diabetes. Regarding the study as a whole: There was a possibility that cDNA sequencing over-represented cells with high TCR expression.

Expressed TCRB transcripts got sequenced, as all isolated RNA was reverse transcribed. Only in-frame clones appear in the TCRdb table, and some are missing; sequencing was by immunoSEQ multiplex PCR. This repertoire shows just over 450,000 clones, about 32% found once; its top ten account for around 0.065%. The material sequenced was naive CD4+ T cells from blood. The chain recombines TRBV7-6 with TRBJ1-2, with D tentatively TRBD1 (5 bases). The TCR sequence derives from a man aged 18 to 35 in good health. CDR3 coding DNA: TGTGCCAGCAGCGACGGGGGTACCAACTATGGCTACACCTTC. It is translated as CASSDGGTNYGYTF.